These T cell receptor beta chains were read from a single sample in a study of T-cell memory formation after mild COVID-19. Via MiXCR, TCRdb re-called the 5' RACE reads, giving one row per CDR3 protein. Of 530,000 or so distinct CDR3 sequences listed, 17% are singletons. The sample taken for sequencing was PBMCs or a T cell subset sorted from them (not recorded which). These receptors all stem from an adult woman who had mild COVID-19 (a few samples of this study predate the infection). Cell type and time point are not known. Both conserved end residues are part of each CDR3. The D gene is left open where the match is weak. Clone size appears in some rows only: once, few, many, or a class for an expanded clone.

D gene	clone size	V gene	J gene	CDR3 protein	CDR3 DNA
NA	NA	TRBV7-9	TRBJ2-5	CASSLAELLRGAGRETQYF	TGTGCCAGCAGCTTAGCGGAGCTTCTGAGGGGTGCAGGGAGAGAGACCCAGTACTTC
NA	few	TRBV29-1	TRBJ1-2	CSVERDHGYTF	TGCAGCGTTGAAAGGGACCACGGCTACACCTTC
NA	NA	TRBV12-3/TRBV12-4	TRBJ1-6	CASSADGAPLHF	TGTGCCAGCAGCGCGGACGGCGCACCCCTCCACTTT
NA	few	TRBV9	TRBJ1-5	CASSEGDSNQPQHF	TGTGCCAGCAGCGAGGGAGATAGCAATCAGCCCCAGCATTTT
TRBD1	few	TRBV20-1	TRBJ1-5	CSARPGGRNQPQHF	TGCAGTGCTAGACCAGGGGGACGCAATCAGCCCCAGCATTTT
NA	many	TRBV5-6	TRBJ2-1	CASSSVLLVDEQFF	TGTGCCAGCAGCTCAGTTTTGTTGGTGGATGAGCAGTTCTTC
TRBD2	few	TRBV5-4	TRBJ2-5	CASSSGTSGGLETQYF	TGTGCCAGCAGCTCCGGGACTAGCGGGGGGTTAGAGACCCAGTACTTC
NA	few	TRBV5-1	TRBJ1-2	CASSLVSSFYGYTF	TGCGCCAGCAGCTTGGTCAGTAGCTTCTATGGCTACACCTTC
NA	NA	TRBV9	TRBJ1-6	CASRQGDTGNSPLHF	TGTGCCAGCAGGCAAGGGGACACGGGCAATTCACCCCTCCACTTT
TRBD1	many	TRBV7-8	TRBJ2-7	CASSSGQGEYEQYF	TGTGCCAGCAGCTCGGGACAGGGGGAATACGAGCAGTACTTC
TRBD2	few	TRBV6-2/TRBV6-3	TRBJ2-7	CASNEGMVAGRHEQYF	TGTGCCAGCAACGAAGGTATGGTAGCGGGTCGCCACGAGCAGTACTTC
NA	NA	TRBV7-2	TRBJ2-7	CASSLLTQHVEQYF	TGTGCCAGCTCGCTCCTTACCCAGCATGTCGAGCAGTACTTC
NA	NA	TRBV29-1	TRBJ1-4	CSVVRSGHEKLFF	TGCAGCGTTGTTAGGTCGGGGCATGAAAAACTGTTTTTT
NA	NA	TRBV19	TRBJ1-4	CASRPNLRRKLFF	TGTGCCAGTAGGCCCAACCTTCGTAGAAAACTGTTTTTT
TRBD1	few	TRBV24-1	TRBJ2-1	CATSDSGTANEQFF	TGTGCCACCAGTGATTCCGGGACAGCAAATGAGCAGTTCTTC
NA	many	TRBV28	TRBJ2-1	CASGRDPSSYNEQFF	TGTGCCAGCGGCCGGGACCCGAGCTCCTACAATGAGCAGTTCTTC
TRBD2	few	TRBV9	TRBJ2-7	CASSVGTSGRGVPYEQYF	TGTGCCAGCAGCGTTGGGACTAGCGGGAGGGGGGTCCCCTACGAGCAGTACTTC
NA	NA	TRBV5-1	TRBJ2-3	CASSLSQFADTQYF	TGCGCCAGCAGCTTGTCCCAGTTCGCTGATACGCAGTATTTT
TRBD1	few	TRBV15	TRBJ1-4	CATSETGGGNEKLFF	TGTGCCACCAGCGAGACAGGGGGCGGTAATGAAAAACTGTTTTTT
TRBD1	NA	TRBV7-9	TRBJ2-2	CASSDRVTTNTGELFF	TGTGCCAGCAGCGACAGGGTAACCACGAACACCGGGGAGCTGTTTTTT
NA	NA	TRBV25-1	TRBJ2-7	CASSEWANYEQYF	TGTGCCAGCAGTGAATGGGCCAACTACGAGCAGTACTTC
NA	few	TRBV12-3/TRBV12-4	TRBJ2-7	CASSPRALTYEQYF	TGTGCCAGCAGTCCCAGGGCGCTTACCTACGAGCAGTACTTC
NA	NA	TRBV29-1	TRBJ1-2	CSVATANYGYTF	TGCAGCGTAGCGACAGCCAACTATGGCTACACCTTC
TRBD2	NA	TRBV9	TRBJ2-7	CASSVGEASGIYEQYF	TGTGCCAGCAGCGTAGGGGAGGCTAGCGGGATCTACGAGCAGTACTTC
NA	NA	TRBV9	TRBJ1-1	CASSRAMGAVDTEAFF	TGTGCCAGCAGCCGTGCAATGGGAGCGGTGGACACTGAAGCTTTCTTT
TRBD2	few	TRBV11-2	TRBJ2-7	CASSPGDYYEQYF	TGTGCCAGCAGCCCCGGGGACTACTACGAGCAGTACTTC
NA	few	TRBV5-1	TRBJ2-2	CASASGTLTNTGELFF	TGCGCCAGCGCGTCCGGGACACTTACGAACACCGGGGAGCTGTTTTTT
TRBD2	NA	TRBV3-1	TRBJ2-1	CASSLAGGPFYEQFF	TGTGCCAGCAGTTTAGCGGGAGGGCCCTTCTATGAGCAGTTCTTC
NA	many	TRBV13	TRBJ2-2	CASSPGVISGELFF	TGTGCCAGCAGCCCAGGGGTAATATCGGGGGAGCTGTTTTTT
TRBD2	few	TRBV12-3/TRBV12-4	TRBJ2-1	CASRRWLAGDNEQFF	TGTGCCAGCCGTAGATGGCTAGCGGGAGACAATGAGCAGTTCTTC
NA	NA	TRBV2	TRBJ2-2	CASSVGISTGELFF	TGTGCCAGCAGTGTGGGGATTAGCACCGGGGAGCTGTTTTTT
NA	many	TRBV7-6	TRBJ1-6	CASSSYMRGSYNSPLHF	TGTGCCAGCAGCTCCTACATGCGCGGCTCCTATAATTCACCCCTCCACTTT
TRBD1	NA	TRBV12-3/TRBV12-4	TRBJ2-3	CASSLGPGTERTDTQYF	TGTGCCAGCAGTTTAGGCCCCGGGACAGAAAGAACAGATACGCAGTATTTT
NA	few	TRBV9	TRBJ2-1	CASSVGGGAREQFF	TGTGCCAGCAGCGTAGGTGGGGGGGCCCGTGAGCAGTTCTTC
NA	many	TRBV4-1	TRBJ1-2	CASSQEQGPFYGYTF	TGCGCCAGCAGCCAAGAGCAGGGTCCTTTCTATGGCTACACCTTC
TRBD2	NA	TRBV5-1	TRBJ2-1	CASSFFAGGYNEQFF	TGCGCCAGCAGCTTCTTCGCGGGAGGCTACAATGAGCAGTTCTTC
NA	few	TRBV27	TRBJ2-7	CASSPRPIPYYEQYF	TGTGCCAGCAGTCCCAGACCCATACCCTACTACGAGCAGTACTTC
NA	NA	TRBV6-1	TRBJ2-7	CASSDPVKALNYEQYF	TGTGCCAGCAGTGACCCCGTCAAGGCTCTAAACTACGAGCAGTACTTC
NA	NA	TRBV3-1	TRBJ1-4	CASSPRRNEKLFF	TGTGCCAGCAGCCCCAGGAGGAATGAAAAACTGTTTTTT
NA	NA	TRBV12-3/TRBV12-4	TRBJ1-4	CASRDLTTNEKLFF	TGTGCCAGCCGCGACCTTACAACTAATGAAAAACTGTTTTTT